This T cell receptor beta chain was identified during a study of regulatory T cells in long-lasting Graves disease. V was pared by 7 bases and J by 4 bases, with 8 bases between. The CDR3 length is 13 residues. Study findings and constraints: Persistent patients had a count of shared public clonotypes (2,741) that exceeded that of new patients (about 870).

The time point is: newly diagnosed GD, antithyroid drugs for less than 3 months. PBMC-extracted RNA yielded the TCR library. Library construction for TCR beta used iRepertoire HTBI primers and Arm-PCR of CDR3 regions. MiXCR, applied by TCRdb to the multiplex PCR reads, yields one record per CDR3 protein. The sample has about 530,000 distinct CDR3 sequences, roughly a sixth seen once; the top ten hold more than 20%. In its sample, this clonotype was seen a few times. As yet, its antigen is unknown. The same data also went into a second study, on T cells in Graves' hyperthyroidism and ophthalmopathy. This second report adds: Uncontrolled infection, other autoimmune disease, pregnancy or lactation led to exclusion. The study used the HTBI primer set for a first-round RT-PCR of the TCR CDR3.

The sequences come from peripheral blood mononuclear cells (PBMCs), collected at new diagnosis, from a patient treated with antithyroid drugs. The source is a woman in her forties or fifties with Graves disease. The chain joins TRBV12-3 or TRBV12-4 to TRBJ1-6, with D maybe TRBD1 (5 bases). Written as DNA, the CDR3 is TGTGCCAGCACCGGGGGATATAATTCACCCCTCCACTTT. Protein product: CASTGGYNSPLHF.